This TCR beta chain was sequenced for a study of regulatory T cells in long-lasting Graves disease. The study, taken as a whole, reports: TRBV28, TRBJ1-2 and TRBJ2-5 were favored in persistent disease. Patients whose Graves' disease persisted exhibited lower TCR diversity than those newly diagnosed.

This clonotype has at least ten counts. What it binds is unknown. The time point here: newly diagnosed GD, antithyroid drugs for less than 3 months. With RNA extracted from PBMCs as input, the TCR library was made. V was pared by 3 bases and J by 4 bases, with 7 bases between. Germline V lookup: CDR1 KGHSH, CDR2 LQKENI. This CDR3 comprises 13 residues. Through Arm-PCR of CDR3 regions and iRepertoire HTBI primers, TCR beta libraries were built. TCRdb re-analysed the multiplex PCR reads in MiXCR, keeping a single row per CDR3 protein. The sample records around 420,000 distinct CDR3 sequences, over 14% being singletons. These data also formed part of another study, on T cells in Graves' hyperthyroidism and ophthalmopathy. This second report adds: First-round RT-PCR targeting the TCR CDR3 was performed with the HTBI primer set.

The V call is TRBV18, the J call TRBJ1-5; no clear D. The material was peripheral blood mononuclear cells (PBMCs), obtained at new diagnosis, from a patient treated with antithyroid drugs. This receptor was taken from a woman in her forties with Graves disease. This CDR3 is CASSPDGNQPQHF. In DNA form, the CDR3 reads TGTGCCAGCTCACCGGACGGGAATCAGCCCCAGCATTTT.